This TCR beta chain is from a study of T cells in localized non-small cell lung cancer. Germline CDR1 reads SGHTA; CDR2 reads FQGTGA. With 0 bases clipped from V and 1 base from J, the junction kept 5 bases outside the gene matches. CDR3 length equals 18 residues. Sequenced by immunoSEQ multiplex PCR; TCRdb stores in-frame clones only, minus some. The table includes about 40,000 clones, 91% detected once. The sequence was obtained from a woman between 35 and 70 years old with stage II lung adenocarcinoma. This specimen was PBMCs, taken before any cancer treatment. This chain links TRBV7-3 with TRBJ2-1; 11 bases align to TRBD2. CDR3 bases: TGTGCCAGCAGCTTAACTAGCGGGGGGGCTGGATCCTACAATGAGCAGTTCTTC. It specifies CASSLTSGGAGSYNEQFF. Filled out from reference TRBV7-3 and TRBJ2-1, the complete variable domain reads GAGVSQTPSNKVTEKGKYVELRCDPISGHTALYWYRQSLGQGPEFLIYFQGTGAADDSGLPNDRFFAVRPEGSVSTLKIQRTERGDSAVYLCASSLTSGGAGSYNEQFFGPGTRLTVL.